The clone carrying this T cell receptor (beta chain) was picked up many times. Its cognate antigen is unknown. Generation of TCR beta libraries employed quantitative 5'-RACE incorporating molecular barcodes. TCRdb analysed the 5' RACE reads with MiXCR anew, one entry per CDR3 protein. Here the sample spans 450,000 or so distinct CDR3 sequences, roughly 26% being singletons. The data stem from a study of CD8 T cells in ankylosing spondylitis. Points from the study as a whole: Some of these motif variants have turned up before, in reports on reactive arthritis synovial fluid and blood. A TCR beta motif of 8 or 9 highly homologous variants appeared characteristic of ankylosing spondylitis blood. Disease-linked clones reportedly concentrated significantly in matched ankylosing spondylitis synovial fluid. Disease-linked clones proved CD8+ and comparatively uncommon in peripheral blood.

The germline V and J ends were trimmed by 4 bases and 8 bases, with 12 bases remaining between them. The germline gives CDR1 DFQATT, CDR2 SNEGSKA (reference sequence). This CDR3 has 12 amino acids. The sequencing input was blood, either unsorted or a sorted T cell fraction (not recorded which). This sequence originates from a male donor with ankylosing spondylitis. The J gene is TRBJ1-3, the V gene TRBV20-1; D not resolved. CDR3 sequence reads: CSATPGRDTIYF. The CDR3 DNA reads TGCAGTGCTACTCCGGGCCGAGACACCATATATTTT.